Shown below are 19 T cell receptor beta chains from a single sample sequenced in a study of vaccination and CD4 T cells after COVID-19. Their target antigens are unknown. Treatment given: approximately nine-day PBMC culture with coronavirus spike peptide pools or control peptides (ViraFEST assay). The assay that was used to sequence DNA from cultured CD4+ T cells was the Oncomine TCR Beta short-read assay. A single record per CDR3 protein comes from TCRdb applying MiXCR to the PCR reads. The sample contains some 25,000 distinct CDR3 sequences, approximately 37% of which appear only once. The material sequenced was CD4+ T cells from blood, cultured in vitro. Every receptor here comes from a human donor who had recovered from COVID-19.

A few counts support this clonotype. The chain uses TRBV27 and TRBJ2-7, with D perhaps matching TRBD1 (6 bases). Germline V gene lookup returns CDR1 MNHEY and CDR2 SMNVEV (reference sequence). V was trimmed by 2 bases and J by 6 bases, leaving 17 bases between them. This CDR3 has 15 amino acids. As DNA, the CDR3 is TGTGCCAGCAGTTTAATGTCAGGGGTCTCGTCCGAGCAGTACTTC. It is translated as CASSLMSGVSSEQYF.

CDR3 protein: CASSGQPLGNYGYTF. The DNA for the CDR3 is TGTGCCAGCAGCGGACAGCCTCTGGGGAACTATGGCTACACCTTC. The J gene is TRBJ1-2, the V gene TRBV2, with D maybe TRBD1 (6 bases). The CDR3 spans 15 residues. Deletions cut 6 bases from V and 2 bases from J, with 16 bases between. CDR1 SNHLY and CDR2 FYNNEI come from the germline V gene.

The chain uses TRBV18 and TRBJ1-3; D remains ambiguous. V lost 2 bases to trimming and J lost 0 bases, with 11 bases between them. Per the germline V gene, CDR1 is KGHSH and CDR2 is LQKENI. This CDR3 has 16 amino acids. CDR3 residues: CASSPLPAASGNTIYF. CDR3 nucleotide sequence: TGTGCCAGCTCACCATTGCCGGCGGCCTCTGGAAACACCATATATTTT. Using reference TRBV18 and TRBJ1-3 for the parts outside the CDR3, the full variable domain is NAGVMQNPRHLVRRRGQEARLRCSPMKGHSHVYWYRQLPEEGLKFMVYLQKENIIDESGMPKERFSAEFPKEGPSILRIQQVVRGDSAAYFCASSPLPAASGNTIYFGEGSWLTVV.

This clonotype has just a few counts. This chain uses TRBV10-2 with TRBJ1-6; D ambiguous. Per germline, CDR1 WSHSY and CDR2 SAAADI. V was trimmed by 6 bases and J by 6 bases, leaving 15 bases between them. The CDR3 extends over 15 amino acids. The CDR3 loop is CASRGRLLGNSPLHF. For the CDR3, the DNA is TGCGCCAGCAGGGGGAGATTGCTCGGTAATTCACCCCTCCACTTT.

The rearrangement joins TRBV7-9 to TRBJ2-7; a possible D gene is TRBD2 (7 bases). This CDR3 comprises 14 residues. Germline V gene data show CDR1 as SEHNR and CDR2 as FQNEAQ (reference sequence). Trimming took off 0 bases at V and 2 bases at J, with 8 bases between the two ends. The CDR3 sequence: CASSLAGGPYEQYF. CDR3 in DNA: TGTGCCAGCAGCTTAGCGGGGGGGCCCTACGAGCAGTACTTC.

The rearrangement links TRBV18 to TRBJ1-2; a weak D match, TRBD1 (6 bases). Trimming removed 4 bases at V and 4 bases at J, with 19 bases between. The germline gives CDR1 KGHSH, CDR2 LQKENI. CDR3 length: 16 residues. The CDR3 reads CASSRRRFGTSYGYTF. In nucleotides, the CDR3 is TGTGCCAGCTCACGACGAAGGTTTGGGACATCCTATGGCTACACCTTC. The full variable domain, completed using reference TRBV18 and TRBJ1-2, is NAGVMQNPRHLVRRRGQEARLRCSPMKGHSHVYWYRQLPEEGLKFMVYLQKENIIDESGMPKERFSAEFPKEGPSILRIQQVVRGDSAAYFCASSRRRFGTSYGYTFGSGTRLTVV.

The DNA of the CDR3 is TGTGCCAGCACCCCAGCTCGGACCGGGGAGCTGTTTTTT. This encodes CASTPARTGELFF. The gene calls are TRBV7-2 and TRBJ2-2, with D uncertain. Between the trimmed V and J ends, which lost 7 bases and 5 bases, there was a span of 11 bases. Germline assignment: CDR1 SGHTA and CDR2 FQGNSA. The CDR3 is 13 amino acids.

This clonotype turned up a few times. The chain uses TRBV20-1 and TRBJ2-3; 8 bases are shared with TRBD2. CDR1 and CDR2 (germline): DFQATT, SNEGSKA (reference sequence). This CDR3 is 14 amino acids long. Trimming at V came to 7 bases and at J to 6 bases, leaving 12 bases not matched to a gene. The CDR3 DNA sequence: TGCAGTGTTAACCGGCGGGAGGTTGTGGATACGCAGTATTTT. Its translation: CSVNRREVVDTQYF.

As for this clonotype: The germline gene is not matched at one end of the junction; a read error may be the cause. V and J are TRBV30 and TRBJ2-7; no definite D call. The CDR3 is made up of 12 amino acids. Germline values: CDR1 GTSNPN, CDR2 SVGIG (reference sequence). As DNA, the CDR3 is TGTGCCACCAAGCCGGACCCCTACGGGCAGTACTTC. As protein: CATKPDPYGQYF.

The chain couples TRBV20-1 to TRBJ2-1; 13 bases fit TRBD2. From germline, CDR1 is DFQATT and CDR2 SNEGSKA (reference sequence). The junction had 5 bases not matched to a gene; V was cut back by 8 bases and J by 7 bases. The CDR3 covers 13 residues. The CDR3 DNA sequence: TGCAGTCCAGGACTAGCGGGAGAGAATGAGCAGTTCTTC. Encoded protein: CSPGLAGENEQFF.

This clonotype was seen a handful of times. The chain links TRBV7-2 to TRBJ2-1; D is possibly TRBD1 or TRBD2 (5 bases each). V lost 4 bases, J lost 3 bases, and 13 bases lay in between. This CDR3 region has 15 residues. CDR1 SGHTA and CDR2 FQGNSA come from the germline V gene. The CDR3 coding sequence is TGTGCCAGCAGCTCCCGGGGCGGATACTACAATGAGCAGTTCTTC. Protein product: CASSSRGGYYNEQFF.

This clonotype turned up a few times. The rearrangement uses TRBV2 and TRBJ2-7; tentative D call: TRBD1 (6 bases). The CDR3 extends over 13 amino acids. The germline V gene has CDR1 SNHLY and CDR2 FYNNEI. The ends were cut back, 7 bases at V and 3 bases at J, with 13 bases in the middle. The CDR3 loop is CASKNWGHYEQYF. The CDR3 DNA is TGTGCCAGCAAAAATTGGGGACACTACGAGCAGTACTTC. The full variable domain, completed using reference TRBV2 and TRBJ2-7, is EPEVTQTPSHQVTQMGQEVILRCVPISNHLYFYWYRQILGQKVEFLVSFYNNEISEKSEIFDDQFSVERPDGSNFTLKIRSTKLEDSAMYFCASKNWGHYEQYFGPGTRLTVT.

In its sample, this clonotype was seen a few times. V usage is TRBV5-8 and J usage is TRBJ1-5; D is undetermined. Germline assignment: CDR1 SGHTS and CDR2 YDEGEE. This CDR3 spans 15 amino acids. V shed 2 bases and J shed 0 bases, with 9 bases lying between them. CDR3 sequence: CASSLGSYSNQPQHF. The CDR3, as DNA: TGTGCCAGCAGCTTAGGCAGCTATAGCAATCAGCCCCAGCATTTT.

The J gene is TRBJ1-2, the V gene TRBV12-3 or TRBV12-4; D possibly corresponds to TRBD1 (6 bases). Trimming took off 3 bases at V and 7 bases at J, with 18 bases between the two ends. This CDR3 is built from 15 residues. The CDR3 nucleotides are TGTGCCAGCAGTTTGGGGAGTTGGGGGCCGAGTGGCTACACCTTC. It specifies CASSLGSWGPSGYTF.

J is TRBJ2-1 and V is TRBV7-9; D is perhaps TRBD2 (6 bases). The CDR3 is 16 residues long. The V gene lost 6 bases and the J gene lost 5 bases, with 20 bases spanning the gap. Germline CDR1 and CDR2: SEHNR and FQNEAQ (reference sequence). The CDR3 DNA is TGTGCCAGCAGTCTCACTAGGGTACGGGGGAACAATGAGCAGTTCTTC. It yields the protein CASSLTRVRGNNEQFF.

This clonotype was seen only a few times. The chain's CDR3 is CAISPPRGAYTF. In nucleotides, the CDR3 is TGTGCCATCAGCCCCCCGCGGGGGGCCTACACCTTC. The chain has TRBV10-3 and TRBJ1-2; tentatively, D is TRBD1 (6 bases). The CDR3 covers 12 residues. V was cut by 6 bases and J by 10 bases, with 15 bases left in between. Germline loops: CDR1 ENHRY, CDR2 SYGVKD.

This clonotype was recorded a few times. The chain combines TRBV20-1 with TRBJ2-3, with D hard to call. This CDR3 contains 15 residues. Trimming took off 6 bases at V and 0 bases at J, with 16 bases between the two ends. In germline, CDR1 is DFQATT, CDR2 SNEGSKA (reference sequence). The CDR3 sequence: CSARKGSVSTDTQYF. The CDR3 bases are TGCAGTGCGCGGAAAGGGTCTGTTAGCACAGATACGCAGTATTTT.

The rearrangement uses TRBV10-3 and TRBJ2-7, with 8 bases aligning to TRBD1. Germline CDR1 is ENHRY and CDR2 is SYGVKD. The CDR3 is 15 amino acids. The V segment lost 7 bases and the J segment 0 bases; nucleotides outside the gene matches: 8. The CDR3 spells CAITYGTGGSYEQYF. In DNA, the CDR3 is TGTGCCATCACCTACGGGACAGGAGGCTCCTACGAGCAGTACTTC.

This clonotype was seen a handful of times. The chain has TRBV6-2 or TRBV6-3 and TRBJ2-1, with TRBD1 identical over 7 bases. CDR1 MNHEY and CDR2 SVGEGT come from the germline V gene. V gave up 0 bases and J gave up 3 bases; unmatched junction bases: 8. The CDR3 runs 17 residues. CDR3 nucleotide sequence: TGTGCCAGCAGTTACTCTTTTGGGACAGACTTCTACAATGAGCAGTTCTTC. Translated, it gives CASSYSFGTDFYNEQFF.